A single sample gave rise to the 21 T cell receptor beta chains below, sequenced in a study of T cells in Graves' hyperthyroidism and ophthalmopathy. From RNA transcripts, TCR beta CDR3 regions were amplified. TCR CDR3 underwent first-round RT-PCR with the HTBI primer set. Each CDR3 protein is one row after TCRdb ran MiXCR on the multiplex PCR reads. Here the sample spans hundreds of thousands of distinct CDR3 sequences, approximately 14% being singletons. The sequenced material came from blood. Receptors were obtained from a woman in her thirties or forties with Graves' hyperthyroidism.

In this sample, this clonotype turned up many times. The DNA of the CDR3 is TGTGCCAGCAGCTTAGGAGGTACCGCTTTATTGAGCACAGATACGCAGTATTTT. It encodes CASSLGGTALLSTDTQYF. The V call is TRBV7-9, the J call TRBJ2-3; no definite D call. The CDR3 sequence is 18 residues long. Germline-derived CDR1 and CDR2 are SEHNR and FQNEAQ (reference sequence). Between the trimmed V and J ends, which lost 1 base and 0 bases, there was a span of 17 bases.

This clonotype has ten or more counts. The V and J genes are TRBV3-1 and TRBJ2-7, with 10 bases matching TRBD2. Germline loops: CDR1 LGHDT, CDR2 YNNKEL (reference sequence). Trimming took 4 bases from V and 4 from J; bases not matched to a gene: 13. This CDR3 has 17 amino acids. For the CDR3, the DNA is TGTGCCAGCAGCCGGACTAGCGGACTGGGGGGGGATTACGAGCAGTACTTC. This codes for CASSRTSGLGGDYEQYF.

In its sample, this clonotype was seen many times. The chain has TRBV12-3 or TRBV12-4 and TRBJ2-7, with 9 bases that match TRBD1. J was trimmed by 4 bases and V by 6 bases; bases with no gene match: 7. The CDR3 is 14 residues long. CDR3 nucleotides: TGTGCCAGCAGGGGGGGGACAGGGCAATACGAGCAGTACTTC. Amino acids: CASRGGTGQYEQYF.

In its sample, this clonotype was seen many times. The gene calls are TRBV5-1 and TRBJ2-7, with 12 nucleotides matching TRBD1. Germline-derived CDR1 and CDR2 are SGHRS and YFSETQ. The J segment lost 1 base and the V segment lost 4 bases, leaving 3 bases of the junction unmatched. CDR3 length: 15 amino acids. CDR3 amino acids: CASSTGQGASYEQYF. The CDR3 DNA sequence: TGCGCCAGCAGCACGGGACAGGGGGCTTCCTACGAGCAGTACTTC. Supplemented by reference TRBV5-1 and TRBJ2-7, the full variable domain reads KAGVTQTPRYLIKTRGQQVTLSCSPISGHRSVSWYQQTPGQGLQFLFEYFSETQRNKGNFPGRFSGRQFSNSRSEMNVSTLELGDSALYLCASSTGQGASYEQYFGPGTRLTVT.

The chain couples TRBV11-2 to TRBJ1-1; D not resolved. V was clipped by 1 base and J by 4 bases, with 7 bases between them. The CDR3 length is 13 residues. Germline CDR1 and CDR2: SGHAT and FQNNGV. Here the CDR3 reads CASSLVLGTEAFF. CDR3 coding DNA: TGTGCCAGCAGCTTAGTCCTGGGCACTGAAGCTTTCTTT.

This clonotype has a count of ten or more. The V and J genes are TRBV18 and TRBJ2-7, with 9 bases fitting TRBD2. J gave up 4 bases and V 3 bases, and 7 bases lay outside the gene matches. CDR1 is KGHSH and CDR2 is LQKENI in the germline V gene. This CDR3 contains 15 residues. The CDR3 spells CASSPGAGGPYEQYF. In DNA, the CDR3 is TGTGCCAGCTCACCTGGGGCGGGAGGGCCGTACGAGCAGTACTTC.

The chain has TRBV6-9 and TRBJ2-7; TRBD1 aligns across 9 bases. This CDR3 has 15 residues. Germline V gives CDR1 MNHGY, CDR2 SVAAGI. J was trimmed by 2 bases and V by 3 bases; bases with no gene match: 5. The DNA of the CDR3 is TGTGCCAGCAGTTACGACAGGGGGAGGACCTACGAGCAGTACTTC. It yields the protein CASSYDRGRTYEQYF.

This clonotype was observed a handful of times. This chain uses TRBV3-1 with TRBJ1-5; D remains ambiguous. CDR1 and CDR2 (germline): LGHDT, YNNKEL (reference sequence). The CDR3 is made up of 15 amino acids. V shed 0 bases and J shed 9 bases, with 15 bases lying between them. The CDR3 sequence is CASSQDAGKGRPQHF. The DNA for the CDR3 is TGTGCCAGCAGCCAAGACGCAGGAAAGGGTCGGCCCCAGCATTTT.

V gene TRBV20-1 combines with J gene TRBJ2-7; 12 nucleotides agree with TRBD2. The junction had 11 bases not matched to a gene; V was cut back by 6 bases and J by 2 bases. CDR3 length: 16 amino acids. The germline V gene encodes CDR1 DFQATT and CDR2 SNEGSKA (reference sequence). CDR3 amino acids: CSASFVGLAGTYEQYF. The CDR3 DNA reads TGCAGTGCCTCCTTCGTAGGACTAGCGGGGACCTACGAGCAGTACTTC.

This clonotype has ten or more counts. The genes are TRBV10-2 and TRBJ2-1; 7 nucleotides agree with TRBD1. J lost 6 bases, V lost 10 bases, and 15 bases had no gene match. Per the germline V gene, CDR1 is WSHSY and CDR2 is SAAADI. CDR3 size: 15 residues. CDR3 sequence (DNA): TGCGCCACCTCCCGACAGGGCCGTGGGGTCAATGAGCAGTTCTTC. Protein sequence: CATSRQGRGVNEQFF.

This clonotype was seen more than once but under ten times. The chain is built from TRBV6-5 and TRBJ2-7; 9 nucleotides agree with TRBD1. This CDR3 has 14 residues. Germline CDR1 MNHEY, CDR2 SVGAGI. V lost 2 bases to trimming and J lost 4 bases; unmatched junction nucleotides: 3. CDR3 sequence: CASSYPQGAYEQYF. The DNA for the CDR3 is TGTGCCAGCAGTTACCCACAGGGGGCGTACGAGCAGTACTTC.

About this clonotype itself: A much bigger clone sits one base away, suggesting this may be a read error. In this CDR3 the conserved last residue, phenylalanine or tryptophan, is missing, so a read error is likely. The chain's CDR3 is CSANRPGLAGEQYL. CDR3 nucleotides: TGCAGTGCCAACCGACCGGGACTAGCTGGCGAGCAGTACCTC. The chain is built from TRBV20-1 and TRBJ2-7; 9 positions match TRBD2. CDR1 and CDR2 (germline): DFQATT, SNEGSKA (reference sequence). V was pared by 6 bases and J by 6 bases, with 12 bases of the junction left unmatched. This CDR3 region has 14 residues.

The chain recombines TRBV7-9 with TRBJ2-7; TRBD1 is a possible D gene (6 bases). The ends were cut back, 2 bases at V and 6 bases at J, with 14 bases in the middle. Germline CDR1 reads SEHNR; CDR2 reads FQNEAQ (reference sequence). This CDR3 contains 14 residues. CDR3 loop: CASSLPDRGGEQYF. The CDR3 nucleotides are TGTGCCAGCAGCTTACCGGACAGAGGGGGCGAGCAGTACTTC.

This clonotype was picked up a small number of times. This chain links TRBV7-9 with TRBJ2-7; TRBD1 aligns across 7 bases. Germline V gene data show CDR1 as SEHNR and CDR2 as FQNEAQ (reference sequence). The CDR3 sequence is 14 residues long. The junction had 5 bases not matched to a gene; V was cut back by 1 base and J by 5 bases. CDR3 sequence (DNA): TGTGCCAGCAGCTTAGGACAGGGTATCCACGAGCAGTACTTC. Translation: CASSLGQGIHEQYF.

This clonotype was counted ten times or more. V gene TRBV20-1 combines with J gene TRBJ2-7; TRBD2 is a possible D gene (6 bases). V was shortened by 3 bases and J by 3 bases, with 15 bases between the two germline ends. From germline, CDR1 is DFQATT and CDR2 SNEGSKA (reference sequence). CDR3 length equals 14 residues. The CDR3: CSARVRLASYEQYF. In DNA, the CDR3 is TGCAGTGCTAGGGTACGGCTAGCGAGCTACGAGCAGTACTTC.

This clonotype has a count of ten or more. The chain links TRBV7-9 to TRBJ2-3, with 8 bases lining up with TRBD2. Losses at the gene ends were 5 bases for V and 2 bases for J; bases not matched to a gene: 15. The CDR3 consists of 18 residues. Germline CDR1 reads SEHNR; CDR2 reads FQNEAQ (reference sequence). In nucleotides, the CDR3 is TGTGCCAGCAGCGATACTAGGAGACTAGCGTCAAACACAGATACGCAGTATTTT. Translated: CASSDTRRLASNTDTQYF.

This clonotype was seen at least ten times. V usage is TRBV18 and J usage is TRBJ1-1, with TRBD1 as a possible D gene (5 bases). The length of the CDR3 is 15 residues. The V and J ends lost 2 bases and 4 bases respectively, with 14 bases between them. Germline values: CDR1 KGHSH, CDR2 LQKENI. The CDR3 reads CASSPSSQGSTEAFF. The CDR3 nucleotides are TGTGCCAGCTCACCAAGTTCGCAGGGTTCCACTGAAGCTTTCTTT.

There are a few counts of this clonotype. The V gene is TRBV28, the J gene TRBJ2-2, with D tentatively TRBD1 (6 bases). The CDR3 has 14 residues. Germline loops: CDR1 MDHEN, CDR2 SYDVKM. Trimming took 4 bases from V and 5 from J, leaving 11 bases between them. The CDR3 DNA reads TGTGCCAGCAGTTCTTACAGGGTGACCGGGGAGCTGTTTTTT. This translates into CASSSYRVTGELFF.

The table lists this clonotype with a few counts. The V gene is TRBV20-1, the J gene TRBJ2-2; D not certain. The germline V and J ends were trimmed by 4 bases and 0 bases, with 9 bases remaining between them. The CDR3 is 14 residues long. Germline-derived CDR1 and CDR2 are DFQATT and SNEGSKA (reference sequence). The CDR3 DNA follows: TGCAGTGCTAAGGGCGGAGCGAACACCGGGGAGCTGTTTTTT. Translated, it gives CSAKGGANTGELFF.

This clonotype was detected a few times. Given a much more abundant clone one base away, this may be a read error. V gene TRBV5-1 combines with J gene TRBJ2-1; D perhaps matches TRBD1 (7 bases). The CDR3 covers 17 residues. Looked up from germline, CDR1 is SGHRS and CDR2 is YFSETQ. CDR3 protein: CASSPVEGASGYNEQCF. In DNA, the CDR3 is TGCGCCAGCAGCCCCGTGGAGGGGGCTTCGGGATACAATGAGCAGTGCTTC.

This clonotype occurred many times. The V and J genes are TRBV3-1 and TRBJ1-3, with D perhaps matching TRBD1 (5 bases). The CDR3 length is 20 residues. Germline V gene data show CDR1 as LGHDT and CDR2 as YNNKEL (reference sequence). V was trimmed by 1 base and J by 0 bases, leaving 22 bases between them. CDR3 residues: CASSQGIIGHEIFSGNTIYF. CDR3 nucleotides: TGTGCCAGCAGCCAAGGCATTATCGGACACGAAATTTTCTCTGGAAACACCATATATTTT.